The 31 T cell receptor beta chains given below trace back to one sample, sequenced in a study of glioma-infiltrating T cells. TCR alpha and beta CDR3 regions were amplified from RNA using iRepertoire nested multiplex PCR. TCRdb reprocessed the multiplex PCR reads via MiXCR and lists one record per CDR3 protein. This sample has 90,000 to 110,000 distinct CDR3 sequences, with less than 30% found just once. The sequenced material came from glioma tissue, nonneoplastic brain tissue, or PBMCs (not recorded which). These receptors originate from a human donor with low-grade glioma or glioblastoma, undergoing nonglioma brain surgery, or in good health (not recorded which).

This clonotype was recorded at least ten times. The chain couples TRBV7-2 to TRBJ2-5; TRBD2 is a possible D gene (7 bases). The V and J ends lost 3 bases and 2 bases respectively, with 19 bases between them. This CDR3 has 17 residues. Germline-derived CDR1 and CDR2 are SGHTA and FQGNSA. The CDR3 DNA reads TGTGCCAGCAGCTTGAGTAGGGGGGGGGCGTTACAAGAGACCCAGTACTTC. Amino acid sequence: CASSLSRGGALQETQYF.

This clonotype was recorded many times. The V gene is TRBV6-2 or TRBV6-3, the J gene TRBJ2-6; D ambiguous. Trimming left V 6 bases short and J 4 bases short, with 13 bases between. The CDR3 contains 15 residues. Germline V gene lookup returns CDR1 MNHEY and CDR2 SVGEGT. CDR3 region: CASSPLIRGANVLTF. The DNA for the CDR3 is TGTGCCAGCAGCCCTCTAATAAGGGGGGCCAACGTCCTGACTTTC.

This clonotype was seen many times. The V call is TRBV3-1, the J call TRBJ2-7; D is ambiguous. This CDR3 spans 16 amino acids. Per the germline V gene, CDR1 is LGHDT and CDR2 is YNNKEL (reference sequence). V lost 4 bases and J lost 5, with 21 bases in between. CDR3 amino acids: CASSLSGPTRRDEQYF. The CDR3 DNA is TGTGCCAGCAGCCTCTCCGGACCTACGAGAAGGGACGAGCAGTACTTC.

This clonotype was seen many times. The chain couples TRBV7-9 to TRBJ1-2; no reliable D call. With 5 bases removed from V and 4 bases from J, the gap between germline ends came to 8 bases. The CDR3 contains 12 residues. Germline V gene lookup returns CDR1 SEHNR and CDR2 FQNEAQ (reference sequence). CDR3 residues: CASSLELYGYTF. The CDR3 DNA sequence: TGTGCCAGCAGCCTCGAACTCTATGGCTACACCTTC.

This clonotype showed up just once. One end of the junction does not line up with germline, which may come from a read error. The CDR3 region has the DNA TGTGCCATCTTAAGCACAAATACGCAGTATTTT. Protein product: CAILSTNTQYF. The chain combines TRBV7-9 with TRBJ2-3; unclear D gene. The CDR3 is 11 amino acids. The V gene's germline CDR1 is SEHNR and CDR2 FQNEAQ (reference sequence).

V gene TRBV7-3 combines with J gene TRBJ2-7; D not resolved. CDR3 length: 14 amino acids. V lost 4 bases, J lost 0 bases, and 10 bases lay in between. The germline V gene encodes CDR1 SGHTA and CDR2 FQGTGA. The CDR3 nucleotides read TGTGCCAGCAGCTCCGTCCCCAGCTCCTACGAGCAGTACTTC. Protein sequence: CASSSVPSSYEQYF.

The table lists this clonotype with many counts. The rearrangement links TRBV29-1 to TRBJ1-1; no clear D gene. Germline values: CDR1 SQVTM, CDR2 ANQGSEA. The CDR3 has 11 amino acids. V gave up 4 bases and J gave up 0 bases, with 3 bases separating them. CDR3 coding DNA: TGCAGCGTTGCCCTGAACACTGAAGCTTTCTTT. The encoded protein is CSVALNTEAFF.

This clonotype was seen many times. This chain uses TRBV2 with TRBJ1-1; D uncertain. The V gene's germline CDR1 is SNHLY and CDR2 FYNNEI. This CDR3 has 15 amino acids. V was shortened by 7 bases and J by 1 base, with 16 bases between the two germline ends. CDR3 coding DNA: TGTGCCAGCATGAAGGGTGGGGTGGCGAACACTGAAGCTTTCTTT. Protein product: CASMKGGVANTEAFF.

The chain employs TRBV5-1 and TRBJ2-6; D is unclear. Germline V gives CDR1 SGHRS, CDR2 YFSETQ. This CDR3 has 14 amino acids. The germline V and J ends were trimmed by 0 bases and 0 bases, with 1 base remaining between them. CDR3 sequence reads: CASSLGSGANVLTF. CDR3 DNA sequence: TGCGCCAGCAGCTTGGGCTCTGGGGCCAACGTCCTGACTTTC.

The chain carries TRBV19 and TRBJ2-5; TRBD1 agrees at 10 bases. The V and J ends lost 4 bases and 9 bases, in that order; junction bases with no gene match: 8. This CDR3 region has 14 residues. Germline assignment: CDR1 LNHDA and CDR2 SQIVND (reference sequence). CDR3 bases: TGTGCCAGTAGTACCGGGACAGGGGCAAGAGCCCAGTACTTC. It translates to CASSTGTGARAQYF.

The V call is TRBV30, the J call TRBJ2-3, with TRBD2 matching 8 bases. This CDR3 is 14 amino acids long. Germline V lookup: CDR1 GTSNPN, CDR2 SVGIG (reference sequence). The ends lost 4 bases at V and 1 base at J; junction bases unmatched: 4. CDR3 in amino acids: CAWKETSGTDTQYF. The CDR3, as DNA: TGTGCCTGGAAGGAGACTAGCGGCACAGATACGCAGTATTTT.

This clonotype came up a few times. J is TRBJ2-7 and V is TRBV4-3, with D perhaps given as TRBD1 or TRBD2 (6 bases each). Germline CDR1 is LGHNA and CDR2 is YSLEER. The CDR3 sequence is 14 residues long. Trimming removed 4 bases from V and 7 bases from J, with 17 bases in between. Here the CDR3 reads CASSPGRGLGEQYF. The CDR3 DNA reads as TGCGCCAGCAGCCCGGGCAGGGGACTGGGGGAGCAGTACTTC.

Concerning this clonotype itself: Since a much larger clone is just one base distant, this may be a read error. This chain links TRBV6-2 or TRBV6-3 with TRBJ2-7; 14 bases align to TRBD2. The CDR3 is made up of 16 amino acids. Germline values: CDR1 MNHEY, CDR2 SVGEGT. This CDR3 is CASSPQGLAGGDEQHF. The CDR3 region has the DNA TGTGCCAGCAGTCCCCAAGGACTAGCGGGAGGCGACGAGCAGCACTTC.

For the CDR3, the DNA is TGTGCCAGCAGTCCGCAGGGGATCTATGGCTACACCTTC. Translating it yields CASSPQGIYGYTF. The V and J genes are TRBV7-2 and TRBJ1-2; D is possibly TRBD1 (6 bases). Trimming cost V 6 bases and J 4 bases, with 12 bases left between them. CDR1 is SGHTA and CDR2 is FQGNSA in the germline V gene. The CDR3 length is 13 residues.

This clonotype occurred a few times. The J gene is TRBJ2-6, the V gene TRBV19; D possibly corresponds to TRBD1 (6 bases). From germline, CDR1 is LNHDA and CDR2 SQIVND (reference sequence). Trimming shortened V by 6 bases and J by 7 bases, and 10 bases separated the two germline ends. The CDR3 length is 13 residues. The DNA for the CDR3 is TGTGCCAGTAGAGAGACAGGTGCCAACGTCCTGACTTTC. It specifies CASRETGANVLTF.

This clonotype showed up many times. The chain joins TRBV2 to TRBJ2-5; D is possibly TRBD1 (6 bases). The V end lost 8 bases, the J end lost 2 bases, and 12 bases lay between the germline ends. From germline, CDR1 is SNHLY and CDR2 FYNNEI. CDR3 size: 13 residues. For the CDR3, the DNA is TGTGCCAGCGGACCACAGGGTCAAGAGACCCAGTACTTC. This sequence encodes CASGPQGQETQYF.

In the case of this clonotype: A junction boundary mismatches the germline segment, possibly from a read error. The chain combines TRBV7-9 with TRBJ1-1; D unclear. The germline V gene encodes CDR1 SEHNR and CDR2 FQNEAQ (reference sequence). The CDR3 loop spans 14 amino acids. CDR3 DNA sequence: TGTGCCAGCAGCTTAGTATGGCAGAACACTGAAGCTTTATTT. This codes for CASSLVWQNTEALF.

This sequence joins TRBV4-2 and TRBJ2-6, with D uncertain. The ends were cut back, 0 bases at V and 2 bases at J, with 8 bases in the middle. Per germline, CDR1 LGHNA and CDR2 YNFKEQ. The CDR3 runs to 16 residues. The CDR3 is CASSQDLEPGANVLTF. DNA of the CDR3: TGTGCCAGCAGCCAAGACCTAGAACCTGGGGCCAACGTCCTGACTTTC.

The gene calls are TRBV7-2 and TRBJ2-3; 7 positions match TRBD2. Germline loops: CDR1 SGHTA, CDR2 FQGNSA. The CDR3 is 16 residues long. J was trimmed by 3 bases and V by 2 bases; bases with no gene match: 8. The CDR3 DNA reads TGTGCCAGCAGCTTAAGGCGGGAGAGGAGAACAGATACGCAGTATTTT. Translating it yields CASSLRRERRTDTQYF.

In this sample, this clonotype turned up many times. V gene TRBV28 combines with J gene TRBJ1-2, with D possibly being TRBD1 (5 bases). V was clipped by 6 bases and J by 2 bases, with 10 bases between them. The CDR3 loop spans 13 amino acids. Germline-derived CDR1 and CDR2 are MDHEN and SYDVKM. CDR3 DNA: TGTGCCAGCAGATCTACAGGAAACTATGGCTACACCTTC. Translated, it gives CASRSTGNYGYTF.

This clonotype has only one observation. This may arise from a read error, as a much more abundant clone is one base away. The genes are TRBV11-3 and TRBJ2-5, with TRBD1 identical over 7 bases. CDR3 length: 13 amino acids. CDR1 is SGHNT, CDR2 YENEEA, per germline. DNA for the CDR3: TGTGCCAGCACCAGACAGGGCCAAGAGGCCCAGTACTTC. This translates into CASTRQGQEAQYF.

Ten or more counts support this clonotype. The chain links TRBV28 to TRBJ1-2; 7 bases line up with TRBD1. The CDR3 loop spans 17 amino acids. J was trimmed by 2 bases and V by 6 bases; bases with no gene match: 15. CDR1 and CDR2 from the germline V gene are MDHEN and SYDVKM. The CDR3 DNA sequence: TGTGCCAGCAGGATATCTCCCGGACAGGAAGAAAACTATGGCTACACCTTC. Translation gives CASRISPGQEENYGYTF.

This clonotype occurred many times. The gene calls are TRBV27 and TRBJ1-4, with a possible D match to TRBD1 (6 bases). Germline values: CDR1 MNHEY, CDR2 SMNVEV (reference sequence). CDR3 size: 14 residues. The ends were cut back, 6 bases at V and 4 bases at J, with 12 bases in the middle. The CDR3: CASRLRGFNEKLFF. In DNA, the CDR3 is TGTGCCAGCAGACTCAGGGGATTTAATGAAAAACTGTTTTTT.

This clonotype was counted a single time. A read error may explain this, as a much larger clone is one base away. The chain employs TRBV7-7 and TRBJ2-1, with 8 positions matching TRBD2. The germline V gene encodes CDR1 SSHAT and CDR2 FNYEAQ (reference sequence). The CDR3 spans 15 residues. The CDR3 DNA sequence: TGTGCTGGCAGTTCCAGCGGGAGTCGGTACAATGAGCAGTTCTTC. It yields the protein CAGSSSGSRYNEQFF.

With respect to this clonotype: Sequence at one end of the junction differs from germline and may be a read error. The V gene is TRBV2, the J gene TRBJ1-4; maybe TRBD1 (5 bases). CDR1 is SNHLY and CDR2 is FYNNEI in the germline V gene. The CDR3 has 13 amino acids. The DNA of the CDR3 is TGTGCCAGCAGCGCTGACAGACGGGAAAAACTGCTTTTT. This codes for CASSADRREKLLF.

This clonotype has ten or more counts. The chain couples TRBV28 to TRBJ1-3, with 9 nucleotides matching TRBD1. Germline V gene lookup returns CDR1 MDHEN and CDR2 SYDVKM. The V and J ends lost 8 bases and 1 base, in that order; junction bases with no gene match: 15. The CDR3 covers 18 residues. DNA of the CDR3: TGTGCCAGCGGTCTAGTAGGAGGACAGGGGTCTTCTGGAAACACCATATATTTT. This sequence encodes CASGLVGGQGSSGNTIYF.

Notes on this clonotype: Given a much more abundant clone one base away, this may be a read error. The gene calls are TRBV7-2 and TRBJ1-1; no definite D call. This CDR3 has 13 residues. Germline CDR1 reads SGHTA; CDR2 reads FQGNSA. CDR3 nucleotides: TGTGCCAGCAGCTTAAACTTGAACACTGGAGCTTTCTTT. Protein: CASSLNLNTGAFF.

The V and J genes are TRBV29-1 and TRBJ2-5; TRBD1 agrees at 8 bases. The ends lost 7 bases at V and 4 bases at J; junction bases unmatched: 8. CDR1 SQVTM and CDR2 ANQGSEA come from the germline V gene. The CDR3 consists of 13 residues. CDR3 sequence (DNA): TGCAGCGCAGGACAGGGAGTTGTAGAGACCCAGTACTTC. This translates into CSAGQGVVETQYF.

As for this clonotype: One end of the junction is discordant with germline, which a read error may explain. V is TRBV6-1 and J is TRBJ2-1; tentatively, D is TRBD1 (5 bases). The CDR3 extends over 13 amino acids. Germline assignment: CDR1 MNHNS and CDR2 SASEGT. The chain's CDR3 is CSSGSTEFNEQFF. The DNA of the CDR3 is TGTTCCAGTGGGTCGACAGAGTTCAATGAGCAGTTCTTC.

Only a few counts were recorded for this clonotype. The chain recombines TRBV12-3 or TRBV12-4 with TRBJ1-2, with D hard to call. The V and J ends lost 5 bases and 5 bases respectively, with 15 bases between them. CDR3 length equals 14 residues. As DNA, the CDR3 is TGTGCCAGCAGTCCCCTCCGGGTTCGGTATGGCTACACCTTC. Protein: CASSPLRVRYGYTF.

This clonotype has ten or more counts. The rearrangement uses TRBV7-2 and TRBJ2-7; D uncertain. Trimming stripped 0 bases from V and 0 bases from J, with 6 bases between. The CDR3 covers 14 residues. Per the germline V gene, CDR1 is SGHTA and CDR2 is FQGNSA. In nucleotides, the CDR3 is TGTGCCAGCAGCTTAGCCAGGAGCTCCTACGAGCAGTACTTC. Translating gives CASSLARSSYEQYF. Together with reference TRBV7-2 and TRBJ2-7, the CDR3 gives the full variable domain: GAGVSQSPSNKVTEKGKDVELRCDPISGHTALYWYRQSLGQGLEFLIYFQGNSAPDKSGLPSDRFSAERTGGSVSTLTIQRTQQEDSAVYLCASSLARSSYEQYFGPGTRLTVT.